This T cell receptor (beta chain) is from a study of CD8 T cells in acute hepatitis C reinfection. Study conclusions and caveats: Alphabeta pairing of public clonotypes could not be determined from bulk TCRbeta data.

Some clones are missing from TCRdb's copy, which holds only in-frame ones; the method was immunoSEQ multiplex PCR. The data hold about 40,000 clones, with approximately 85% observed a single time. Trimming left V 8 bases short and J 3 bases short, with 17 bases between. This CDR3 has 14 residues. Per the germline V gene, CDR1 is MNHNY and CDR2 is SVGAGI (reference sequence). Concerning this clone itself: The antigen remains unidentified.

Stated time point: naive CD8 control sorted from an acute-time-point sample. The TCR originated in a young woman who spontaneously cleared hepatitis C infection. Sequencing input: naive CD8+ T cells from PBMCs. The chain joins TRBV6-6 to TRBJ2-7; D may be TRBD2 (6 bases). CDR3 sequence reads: CASALTSGLYEQYF. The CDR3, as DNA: TGTGCCAGCGCTTTAACAAGCGGGCTCTACGAGCAGTACTTC.